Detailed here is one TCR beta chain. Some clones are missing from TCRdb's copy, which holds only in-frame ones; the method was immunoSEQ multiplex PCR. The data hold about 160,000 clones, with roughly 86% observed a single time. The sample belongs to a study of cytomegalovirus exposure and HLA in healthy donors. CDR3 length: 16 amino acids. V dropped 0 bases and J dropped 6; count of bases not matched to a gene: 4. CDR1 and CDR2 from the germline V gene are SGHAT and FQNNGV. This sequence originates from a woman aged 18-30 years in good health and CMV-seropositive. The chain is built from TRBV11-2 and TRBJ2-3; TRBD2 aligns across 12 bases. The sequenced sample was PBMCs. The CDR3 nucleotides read TGTGCCAGCAGCTTAGAGGGACTAGCGGGTACCGATACGCAGTATTTT. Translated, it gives CASSLEGLAGTDTQYF.